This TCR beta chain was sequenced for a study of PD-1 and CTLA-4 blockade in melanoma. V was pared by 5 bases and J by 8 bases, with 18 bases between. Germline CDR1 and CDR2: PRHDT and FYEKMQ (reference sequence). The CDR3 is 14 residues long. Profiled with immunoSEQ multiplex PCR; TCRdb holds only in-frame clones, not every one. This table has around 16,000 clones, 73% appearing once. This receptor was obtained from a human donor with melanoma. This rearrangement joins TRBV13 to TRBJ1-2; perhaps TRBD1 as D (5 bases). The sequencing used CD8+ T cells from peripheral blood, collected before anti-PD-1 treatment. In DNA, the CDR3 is TGTGCCAGCAGCCGTTGGGGGAGCCGAGGGGGCTACACCTTC. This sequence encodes CASSRWGSRGGYTF.